Below, 28 T cell receptor beta chains from the same sample are listed, as sequenced in a study of blood T cell repertoires in COVID-19. Data came from immunoSEQ multiplex PCR; TCRdb stores just in-frame clones and leaves some out. The sample contains around 190,000 clones, roughly nine tenths of which appear only once. Specimen: peripheral blood. The origin of the receptors is a man between 70 and 80 years old with active or convalescent COVID-19.

The chain joins TRBV18 to TRBJ1-6, with D unresolved. V shed 1 base and J shed 5 bases, with 9 bases lying between them. The CDR3 consists of 15 residues. Per the germline V gene, CDR1 is KGHSH and CDR2 is LQKENI. As DNA, the CDR3 is TGTGCCAGCTCACCACGGGCAGCAAATAATTCACCCCTCCACTTT. This codes for CASSPRAANNSPLHF.

This chain joins TRBV11-1 and TRBJ1-1, with D possibly TRBD1 on 6 matching bases. The CDR3 is 15 amino acids. Trimming shortened V by 5 bases and J by 4 bases, and 17 bases separated the two germline ends. CDR1 and CDR2 (germline): SGHAT, FQDESV (reference sequence). CDR3 loop: CASSRRTGFITEAFF. As DNA, the CDR3 is TGTGCCAGCAGCCGACGCACAGGGTTTATCACTGAAGCTTTCTTT.

The CDR3 sequence: CASSLWGSGSYEQYF. Written as DNA, the CDR3 is TGTGCCAGCAGCTTATGGGGTAGCGGTTCCTACGAGCAGTACTTC. J is TRBJ2-7 and V is TRBV7-9; possible D gene TRBD2, 6 bases. Germline V gives CDR1 SEHNR, CDR2 FQNEAQ (reference sequence). This CDR3 contains 15 residues. Trimming left V 2 bases short and J 1 base short, with 12 bases between. The complete variable domain, with remaining parts taken from reference TRBV7-9 and TRBJ2-7, reads DTGVSQNPRHKITKRGQNVTFRCDPISEHNRLYWYRQTLGQGPEFLTYFQNEAQLEKSRLLSDRFSAERPKGSFSTLEIQRTEQGDSAMYLCASSLWGSGSYEQYFGPGTRLTVT.

The chain links TRBV5-4 to TRBJ1-1, with 9 nucleotides matching TRBD1. The germline V gene encodes CDR1 SGHNT and CDR2 YYREEE (reference sequence). Trimming took 0 bases from V and 10 from J; bases not matched to a gene: 4. CDR3 length: 13 residues. CDR3 nucleotide sequence: TGTGCCAGCAGCTTGGCAGGGGGACAGGGAGCTTTCTTT. It encodes CASSLAGGQGAFF. Full variable domain (rest looked up from reference TRBV5-4 and TRBJ1-1): ETGVTQSPTHLIKTRGQQVTLRCSSQSGHNTVSWYQQALGQGPQFIFQYYREEENGRGNFPPRFSGLQFPNYSSELNVNALELDDSALYLCASSLAGGQGAFFGQGTRLTVV.

The gene calls are TRBV11-2 and TRBJ1-4; tentative D call: TRBD1 (6 bases). Trimming shortened V by 5 bases and J by 2 bases, and 9 bases separated the two germline ends. Germline CDR1 SGHAT, CDR2 FQNNGV. CDR3 length: 14 residues. The chain's CDR3 is CASSPRGTNEKLFF. As DNA, the CDR3 is TGTGCCAGCAGCCCGAGGGGGACTAATGAAAAACTGTTTTTT.

The rearrangement joins TRBV6-5 to TRBJ2-2; tentative D call: TRBD2 (7 bases). This CDR3 has 15 residues. Germline values: CDR1 MNHEY, CDR2 SVGAGI. The V and J ends lost 10 bases and 0 bases respectively, with 15 bases between them. The CDR3 loop reads CATRGGAANTGELFF. CDR3 sequence (DNA): TGTGCCACAAGGGGGGGGGCCGCGAACACCGGGGAGCTGTTTTTT.

This clone was counted only a few times. The J gene is TRBJ2-5, the V gene TRBV5-4; 7 positions agree with TRBD1. The germline gives CDR1 SGHNT, CDR2 YYREEE (reference sequence). V shed 3 bases, J shed 2 bases, and the junction held 7 bases outside the gene matches. The CDR3 covers 15 residues. CDR3: CASSYRTGQQETQYF. The CDR3 bases are TGTGCCAGCAGCTACCGGACAGGACAACAAGAGACCCAGTACTTC.

This clone was recorded only once. This chain uses TRBV11-2 with TRBJ2-4, with 11 bases identical to TRBD1. The CDR3 has 14 amino acids. Trimming took 5 bases from V and 5 from J; bases not matched to a gene: 2. CDR1 and CDR2 from the germline V gene are SGHAT and FQNNGV. The CDR3 coding sequence is TGTGCCAGCAGCCGGGACAGGGGGGAAAACATTCAGTACTTC. It codes for CASSRDRGENIQYF.

This chain uses TRBV4-1 with TRBJ2-4, with 12 bases fitting TRBD2. From germline, CDR1 is MGHRA and CDR2 YSYEKL. Trimming removed 4 bases from V and 7 bases from J; junction bases left unmatched: 14. There are 18 residues in the CDR3. CDR3 residues: CASSPVGPGLAGPNIQYF. DNA for the CDR3: TGCGCCAGCAGCCCCGTGGGACCCGGACTAGCGGGACCGAACATTCAGTACTTC.

This clone was observed once. The chain carries TRBV9 and TRBJ1-2; TRBD1 is a possible D gene (5 bases). Germline CDR1 and CDR2: SGDLS and YYNGEE. Trimming left V 5 bases short and J 3 bases short, with 17 bases between. The CDR3 is 15 residues long. CDR3 loop: CASRSPGGDYYGYTF. CDR3 coding DNA: TGTGCCAGCAGGTCCCCCGGAGGGGACTACTATGGCTACACCTTC.

The V gene is TRBV6-5, the J gene TRBJ2-1; 8 nucleotides align to TRBD2. V gave up 4 bases and J gave up 6 bases; unmatched junction bases: 11. Germline-derived CDR1 and CDR2 are MNHEY and SVGAGI. The CDR3 totals 16 residues. CDR3 sequence: CASSFQHDREGNEQFF. The CDR3 coding sequence is TGTGCCAGCAGTTTCCAGCATGACCGGGAGGGCAATGAGCAGTTCTTC.

This rearrangement joins TRBV5-5 to TRBJ1-5, with 12 nucleotides matching TRBD1. Germline trimming cut 5 bases from V and 1 base from J; bases unmatched to any gene: 7. Germline CDR1 reads SGHKS; CDR2 reads YYEKEE (reference sequence). The CDR3 is 17 amino acids. The CDR3 DNA is TGTGCCAGCAGACATGGGACAGGGGGCGTCAGCAATCAGCCCCAGCATTTT. It codes for CASRHGTGGVSNQPQHF. Together with reference TRBV5-5 and TRBJ1-5, the CDR3 gives the full variable domain: DAGVTQSPTHLIKTRGQQVTLRCSPISGHKSVSWYQQVLGQGPQFIFQYYEKEERGRGNFPDRFSARQFPNYSSELNVNALLLGDSALYLCASRHGTGGVSNQPQHFGDGTRLSIL.

V is TRBV3-1 (or the pseudogene TRBV3-2) and J is TRBJ2-1; the D gene is possibly TRBD2 (5 bases). Germline V lookup: CDR1 LGHDT, CDR2 YNNKEL (reference sequence). V lost 1 base to trimming and J lost 9 bases, with 10 bases between them. The CDR3 loop spans 13 amino acids. The CDR3 DNA reads TGTGCCAGCAGCCAAGTGCGCGCGGGTGAGCAGTTCTTC. Protein sequence: CASSQVRAGEQFF.

The chain combines TRBV7-3 with TRBJ2-2, with D possibly TRBD1 on 5 matching bases. The CDR3 has 13 amino acids. The germline V gene encodes CDR1 SGHTA and CDR2 FQGTGA. The V gene lost 5 bases and the J gene lost 4 bases, with 8 bases spanning the gap. As DNA, the CDR3 is TGTGCCAGCAGCCGAGACAGCACCGGGGAGCTGTTTTTT. It encodes CASSRDSTGELFF.

The rearrangement joins TRBV5-1 to TRBJ1-4, with 8 bases aligning to TRBD1. This CDR3 spans 15 amino acids. Germline CDR1 and CDR2: SGHRS and YFSETQ. Trimming took 0 bases from V and 6 from J; bases not matched to a gene: 4. The CDR3 loop reads CASSLVPGQDEKLFF. The CDR3 coding sequence is TGCGCCAGCAGCTTGGTACCGGGACAGGATGAAAAACTGTTTTTT.

Written as DNA, the CDR3 is TGTGCCAGCAGTGAAGAACAGGGGGGTACGCAGTATTTT. It specifies CASSEEQGGTQYF. The chain uses TRBV6-4 and TRBJ2-3; 8 bases line up with TRBD1. This CDR3 comprises 13 residues. Germline CDR1 is MRHNA and CDR2 is SNTAGT. Losses at the gene ends were 3 bases for V and 8 bases for J; bases not matched to a gene: 4.

The chain has TRBV18 and TRBJ2-7; 10 positions agree with TRBD1. CDR3 length: 14 residues. CDR1 is KGHSH and CDR2 is LQKENI in the germline V gene. V gave up 3 bases and J gave up 7 bases; unmatched junction bases: 6. The CDR3 loop reads CASSPDRGTGEQYF. CDR3 DNA: TGTGCCAGCTCACCGGACAGGGGGACGGGGGAGCAGTACTTC.

The chain uses TRBV10-3 and TRBJ1-2; TRBD1 matches at 9 bases. The junction had 7 bases not matched to a gene; V was cut back by 5 bases and J by 3 bases. The CDR3 totals 15 residues. The germline V gene has CDR1 ENHRY and CDR2 SYGVKD. The CDR3 here is CAISTGGAKDYGYTF. The DNA for the CDR3 is TGTGCCATCAGTACAGGGGGCGCGAAGGACTATGGCTACACCTTC.

This clone was picked up a small number of times. The J gene is TRBJ1-1, the V gene TRBV5-1, with D possibly being TRBD1 (5 bases). Germline loops: CDR1 SGHRS, CDR2 YFSETQ. V lost 1 base, J lost 5 bases, and 15 bases lay in between. The CDR3 length is 15 residues. This chain's CDR3 is CASSLTGGRRTEAFF. The CDR3 DNA follows: TGCGCCAGCAGCTTGACGGGGGGAAGGAGAACTGAAGCTTTCTTT.

V and J are TRBV5-1 and TRBJ1-3; D call uncertain. V was clipped by 3 bases and J by 0 bases, with 13 bases between them. This CDR3 contains 16 residues. Germline values: CDR1 SGHRS, CDR2 YFSETQ. The CDR3 sequence: CASSWLSGFSGNTIYF. CDR3 bases: TGCGCCAGCAGCTGGCTCTCAGGTTTCTCTGGAAACACCATATATTTT.

V is TRBV9 and J is TRBJ2-1; D possibly corresponds to TRBD2 (6 bases). The CDR3 consists of 16 residues. Germline values: CDR1 SGDLS, CDR2 YYNGEE. Trimming stripped 3 bases from V and 7 bases from J, with 20 bases between. The CDR3 protein is CASSGRGLDWSNEQFF. For the CDR3, the DNA is TGTGCCAGCAGCGGTCGGGGACTTGACTGGTCGAATGAGCAGTTCTTC.

The V call is TRBV7-2, the J call TRBJ1-2; 8 positions agree with TRBD1. The length of the CDR3 is 13 residues. In germline, CDR1 is SGHTA, CDR2 FQGNSA. The trim removed 4 bases at V and 3 bases at J, leaving 1 base unmatched. The CDR3 DNA reads TGTGCCAGCAGCTCGGACAGGGACTATGGCTACACCTTC. Amino acid sequence: CASSSDRDYGYTF.

This clone is a singleton in its sample. The J gene is TRBJ2-2, the V gene TRBV11-1; 8 nucleotides align to TRBD1. J gave up 6 bases and V 3 bases, and 0 bases lay outside the gene matches. From germline, CDR1 is SGHAT and CDR2 FQDESV (reference sequence). This CDR3 has 13 amino acids. CDR3 nucleotide sequence: TGTGCCAGCAGCTTGGGACAGGCCGGGGAGCTGTTTTTT. It yields the protein CASSLGQAGELFF.

This clone showed up just a few times. V and J are TRBV6-2 or TRBV6-3 and TRBJ1-2, with 9 bases lining up with TRBD1. The CDR3 spans 16 residues. Germline CDR1 and CDR2: MNHEY and SVGEGT. V shed 0 bases and J 4 bases; nucleotides not matched to a gene: 6. The CDR3 region has the DNA TGTGCCAGCAGTTACTCGGGGACAGGGATGTTCTATGGCTACACCTTC. Translated, it gives CASSYSGTGMFYGYTF.

This clone has more than one count but fewer than ten. The V call is TRBV15, the J call TRBJ1-5; TRBD1 might be the D (6 bases). This CDR3 region has 16 residues. Per germline, CDR1 LNHNV and CDR2 YYDKDF (reference sequence). The V end was cut by 6 bases, the J end by 4 bases, with 19 bases between. The CDR3 DNA sequence: TGTGCCACCAGACCTCATCCAGGACAGATTAATCAGCCCCAGCATTTT. Its protein is CATRPHPGQINQPQHF.

The rearrangement joins TRBV7-8 to TRBJ1-2; 9 bases line up with TRBD1. Looked up from germline, CDR1 is SGHVS and CDR2 is FQNEAQ. The V gene end was trimmed by 7 bases and the J gene end by 6 bases; junction bases not matched to a gene: 12. The CDR3 sequence is 15 residues long. CDR3 residues: CASNPDRDRANGYTF. CDR3 coding DNA: TGTGCCAGCAATCCTGACCGGGACAGGGCAAATGGCTACACCTTC.

The chain is built from TRBV18 and TRBJ2-3; tentatively, D is TRBD1 (6 bases). The ends were cut back, 4 bases at V and 6 bases at J, with 17 bases in the middle. CDR3 length: 15 residues. Germline V lookup: CDR1 KGHSH, CDR2 LQKENI. For the CDR3, the DNA is TGTGCCAGCTCACTGTATTCAGGGGATCCGGATACGCAGTATTTT. Protein product: CASSLYSGDPDTQYF. The variable domain in full, with the rest retrieved from reference TRBV18 and TRBJ2-3, is NAGVMQNPRHLVRRRGQEARLRCSPMKGHSHVYWYRQLPEEGLKFMVYLQKENIIDESGMPKERFSAEFPKEGPSILRIQQVVRGDSAAYFCASSLYSGDPDTQYFGPGTRLTVL.

As for this clone: The same CDR3 is also encoded by other DNA sequences in this sample. The rearrangement links TRBV7-9 to TRBJ1-4; 9 positions agree with TRBD1. Germline CDR1 reads SEHNR; CDR2 reads FQNEAQ (reference sequence). The CDR3 has 14 amino acids. The V and J ends lost 3 bases and 8 bases, in that order; junction bases with no gene match: 4. CDR3 sequence: CASSLGQGGEKLFF. DNA of the CDR3: TGTGCCAGCAGCTTGGGACAGGGAGGCGAAAAACTGTTTTTT.